This is a list of T cell receptor beta chains from one sample in a study of vaccination effects on CD4 cells after COVID-19. Which antigens these TCRs recognize remains unknown. TCRdb's copy holds only in-frame clones and misses some; the assay was immunoSEQ multiplex PCR. Seen here are 29,000 or so clones, 74% observed once, and the top ten hold 17%. Sample: CD4+ T cells from PBMCs cultured with HCoV-OC43 spike peptides, taken after COVID-19 vaccination. Receptors were obtained from a human donor who received a COVID-19 vaccine. Each CDR3 is given with its conserved first and last residue. The D gene is left open where the match is weak. Size is stated for part of the rows, as once, few or many counts, or as a class when the clone is expanded.

J gene	clone size	V gene	D gene	CDR3 DNA	CDR3 protein
TRBJ2-5	few	TRBV6-1	.	TGTGCCAGCAGTGAAGCGCATTGGACAGAAGAGACCCAGTACTTC	CASSEAHWTEETQYF
TRBJ1-5	.	TRBV18	.	TGTGCCAGCTCTCGGGACAGCAATCAGCCCCAGCATTTT	CASSRDSNQPQHF
TRBJ1-6	.	TRBV5-1	TRBD1	TGCGCCAGCAGCGAGGGACAGGGATATTCACCCCTCCACTTT	CASSEGQGYSPLHF
TRBJ1-2	.	TRBV3-1/TRBV3-2	.	TGTGCCAGCAGCCAAGATAGCAGGTTCAACTATGGCTACACCTTC	CASSQDSRFNYGYTF
TRBJ2-1	.	TRBV5-8	TRBD2	TGTGCCAGCAGCTTGGAACTAGCGGGGTACAATGAGCAGTTCTTC	CASSLELAGYNEQFF
TRBJ2-1	.	TRBV5-6	.	TGTGCCAGCAGCTTCTCGTTAGAAACAGAGCAGTTCTTC	CASSFSLETEQFF
TRBJ2-7	.	TRBV18	.	TGTGCCAGCTCACCACCGATGACCCCCGACGGCGAGCAGTACTTC	CASSPPMTPDGEQYF
TRBJ2-6	.	TRBV5-1	.	TGCGCCAGCAGCTTGGCGGGTTCTGGGGCCAACGTCCTGACTTTC	CASSLAGSGANVLTF
TRBJ1-6	.	TRBV19	.	TGTGCCAGTAGGGAGGGGATTTCACCCCTCCACTTT	CASREGISPLHF
TRBJ1-2	few	TRBV5-1	TRBD1	TGCGCCAGCAGCGAACCCGGGACAGCCGTCCGAAGTAACTATGGCTACACCTTC	CASSEPGTAVRSNYGYTF
TRBJ2-5	.	TRBV3-1/TRBV3-2	.	TGTGCCAGCAGCCGGGGGACAAAGCAAGAGACCCAGTACTTC	CASSRGTKQETQYF
TRBJ2-3	.	TRBV3-1/TRBV3-2	.	TGTGCCAGCAGCCAAGGCAGAGGTAGGGCTACGCAGTATTTT	CASSQGRGRATQYF
TRBJ2-2	.	TRBV12-5	TRBD1	TGTGCTAGTGGTTTGGGACAGGGGACCGGGGAGCTGTTTTTT	CASGLGQGTGELFF
TRBJ2-1	.	TRBV5-1	.	TGCGCCAGCAGCTTGCCGTTGTTGGTCGGGCTAGCTTTAAATGAGCAGTTCTTC	CASSLPLLVGLALNEQFF
TRBJ2-2	few	TRBV11-2	.	TGTGCCAGCAGCTTTTCGAGGGCCGGGGAGCTGTTTTTT	CASSFSRAGELFF
TRBJ1-2	once	TRBV16	TRBD1	TGTGCCAGCAGCCAATTAAACAGGGGGCCTTCGAATGGCTACACCTTC	CASSQLNRGPSNGYTF
TRBJ1-6	large	TRBV2	.	TGTGCCAGCAGTGAACAGAAAGGGAGTGGGTCACCCCTCCACTTT	CASSEQKGSGSPLHF
TRBJ1-2	.	TRBV29-1	.	TGCAGCGTTGACCCACAGGGTTCCACTTCCAGCTATGGCTACACCTTC	CSVDPQGSTSSYGYTF
TRBJ2-7	once	TRBV10-3	.	TGTGCCATCAGTGAGTTAGGCTCTTACTACGAGCAGTACTTC	CAISELGSYYEQYF
TRBJ2-3	.	TRBV21-1	.	TGTGCCAGCAGCAAAGGACAGGGGGCAGATACGCAGTATTTT	CASSKGQGADTQYF
TRBJ2-5	.	TRBV7-9	.	TGTGCCAGCAGCTTCCAGGTATCTGAGACCCAGTACTTC	CASSFQVSETQYF
TRBJ2-5	.	TRBV19	.	TGTGCCAGTAGTACTGGGCAGGGTGGTGGAGAGACCCAGTACTTC	CASSTGQGGGETQYF
TRBJ1-3	.	TRBV4-1	TRBD1	TGCGCCAGCAGCTCCGGGACAGGGGGCATTTTGTCTGGAAACACCATATATTTT	CASSSGTGGILSGNTIYF
TRBJ2-7	.	TRBV30	TRBD1	TGTGCCTGGAGCAGGGGGCGCAGTGAGCAGTACTTC	CAWSRGRSEQYF
TRBJ1-4	.	TRBV25-1	.	TGTGCCAGCAGTGGCAGCAGCTATCGAGAAAAACTGTTTTTT	CASSGSSYREKLFF
TRBJ2-5	.	TRBV10-1	.	TGCGCCAGCAGTGAGCCCACTTACCAAGAGACCCAGTACTTC	CASSEPTYQETQYF
TRBJ1-2	.	TRBV28	.	TGTGCCAGCAGGACGCCACAGGGACGCGTGCGGGGCTACACCTTC	CASRTPQGRVRGYTF
TRBJ1-5	.	TRBV6-5	.	TGTGCCAGCACGGAGGCCGCGAGTGTATTACAGCCCCAGCATTTT	CASTEAASVLQPQHF
TRBJ1-2	.	TRBV7-2	.	TGTGCCAGCAGCTTAGCGGGCCAGGTGGGTGGCTACACCTTC	CASSLAGQVGGYTF
TRBJ2-5	.	TRBV2	.	TGTGCCAGCAGTACGGACAGCCAAGAGACCCAGTACTTC	CASSTDSQETQYF
TRBJ1-4	few	TRBV5-4	TRBD1	TGTGCCAGCAGCTTGCAGGGGGCCGTTGAAAAACTGTTTTTT	CASSLQGAVEKLFF
TRBJ2-3	.	TRBV5-4	TRBD2	TGTGCCAGCAGCTCGGGACTAGCGGGAGTTACAGATACGCAGTATTTT	CASSSGLAGVTDTQYF
TRBJ2-7	.	TRBV11-3	TRBD1	TGTGCCAGCAGCCAAGGACAGGACGAGCAGTACTTC	CASSQGQDEQYF
TRBJ1-1	.	TRBV7-9	.	TGTGCCAGCAGCCTACCGGGGAATGGAGCTTTCTTT	CASSLPGNGAFF
TRBJ2-7	.	TRBV6-6	.	TGTGCCAGCAGTTACAAGGCAGGGCAATCCTACGAGCAGTACTTC	CASSYKAGQSYEQYF
TRBJ2-6	.	TRBV5-1	.	TGCGCCGACCCAGACAGCCCTGGGGCCAACGTCCTGACTTTC	CADPDSPGANVLTF
TRBJ2-1	.	TRBV5-1	TRBD1	TGCGCCAGCAGCTTGAGTCCGGGACAGCTGAGAGGGCCGGGCAATGAGCAGTTCTTC	CASSLSPGQLRGPGNEQFF
TRBJ1-4	.	TRBV7-2	TRBD1	TGTGCCAGCAGCCGGACAGGGTCTGGTGAAAAACTGTTTTTT	CASSRTGSGEKLFF
TRBJ2-5	.	TRBV18	TRBD2	TGTGCCAGCTCACCTGTAGCGGGGACGCAAGAGACCCAGTACTTC	CASSPVAGTQETQYF
TRBJ1-2	.	TRBV24-1	TRBD1	TGTGCCACCAGTGAGGGGACAGACTATGGCTACACCTTC	CATSEGTDYGYTF
TRBJ2-5	.	TRBV6-4	.	TGTGCCAGCAGTGGTGGCCCCCGTCGGCGGCTAGACCCACCCCAGACCCAGTACTTC	CASSGGPRRRLDPPQTQYF
TRBJ2-1	.	TRBV10-3	TRBD2	TGTGCCACTCGACTAGCGGGCCTCTACAATGAGCAGTTCTTC	CATRLAGLYNEQFF
TRBJ2-2	.	TRBV3-1/TRBV3-2	TRBD2	TGTGCCAGCAGCCAAGCACTAGCGGGAGTTTTTGGCGCCGGGGAGCTGTTTTTT	CASSQALAGVFGAGELFF
TRBJ1-4	.	TRBV15	.	TGTGCCACTGGGCCATTCGGGGAAAAACTGTTTTTT	CATGPFGEKLFF
TRBJ2-3	.	TRBV27	.	TGTGCCAGCAGCAGACGGAAAAGCAAGGATACGCAGTATTTT	CASSRRKSKDTQYF
TRBJ2-1	.	TRBV7-9	.	TGTGCCAGCAGCCAATATGTCCGGAATGAGCAGTTCTTC	CASSQYVRNEQFF